This TCR beta chain was found in a study of T cell changes during pregnancy in multiple sclerosis. TCRdb's table, derived via immunoSEQ multiplex PCR, lists solely in-frame clones and lacks some. Of about 130,000 clones listed, around 97% are singletons. Germline CDR1 and CDR2: MNHEY and SVGAGI. The CDR3 extends over 14 amino acids. V lost 4 bases, J lost 2 bases, and 11 bases lay in between. In its sample, this clone was seen once. V is TRBV6-5 and J is TRBJ2-5, with TRBD1 as a possible D gene (5 bases). The sequencing here drew on peripheral blood, taken after pregnancy. This receptor was obtained from a female donor with multiple sclerosis, enrolled in a pregnancy study. CDR3 DNA sequence: TGTGCCAGCAGTTCAGGACACCATCAAGAGACCCAGTACTTC. Protein sequence: CASSSGHHQETQYF.